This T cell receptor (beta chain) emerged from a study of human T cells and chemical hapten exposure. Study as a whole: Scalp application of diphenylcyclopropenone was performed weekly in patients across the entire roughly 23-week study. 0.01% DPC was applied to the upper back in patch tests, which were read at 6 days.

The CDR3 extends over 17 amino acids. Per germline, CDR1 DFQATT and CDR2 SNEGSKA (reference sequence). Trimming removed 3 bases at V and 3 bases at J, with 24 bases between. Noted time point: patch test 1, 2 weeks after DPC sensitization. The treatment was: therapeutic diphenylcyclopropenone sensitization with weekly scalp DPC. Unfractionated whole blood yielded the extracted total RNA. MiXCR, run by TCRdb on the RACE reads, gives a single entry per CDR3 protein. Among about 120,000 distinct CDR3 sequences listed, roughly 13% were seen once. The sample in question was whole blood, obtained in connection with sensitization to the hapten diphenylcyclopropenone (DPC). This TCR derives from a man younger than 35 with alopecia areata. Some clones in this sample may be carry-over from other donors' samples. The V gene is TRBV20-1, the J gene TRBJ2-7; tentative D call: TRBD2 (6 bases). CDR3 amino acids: CSARRAAWEAPYYEQYF. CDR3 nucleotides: TGCAGTGCTAGGAGAGCCGCTTGGGAGGCTCCCTACTACGAGCAGTACTTC.